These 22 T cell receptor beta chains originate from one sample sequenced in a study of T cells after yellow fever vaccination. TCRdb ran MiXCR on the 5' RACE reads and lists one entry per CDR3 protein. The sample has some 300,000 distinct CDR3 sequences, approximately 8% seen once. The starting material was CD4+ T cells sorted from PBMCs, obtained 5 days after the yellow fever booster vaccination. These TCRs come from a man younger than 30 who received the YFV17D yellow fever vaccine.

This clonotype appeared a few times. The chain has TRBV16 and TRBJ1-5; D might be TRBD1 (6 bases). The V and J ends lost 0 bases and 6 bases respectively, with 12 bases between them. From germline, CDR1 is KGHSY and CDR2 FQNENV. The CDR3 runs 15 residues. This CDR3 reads CASSQSGWGAQPQHF. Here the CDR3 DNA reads TGTGCCAGCAGCCAATCAGGCTGGGGGGCTCAGCCCCAGCATTTT.

Here the CDR3 DNA reads TGTGCCAGCAGCTTAATCGTCGAGCCCCAGCATTTT. Translated, it gives CASSLIVEPQHF. The chain is built from TRBV7-8 and TRBJ1-5; D remains unclear. This CDR3 spans 12 amino acids. V was shortened by 2 bases and J by 8 bases, with 7 bases between the two germline ends. The V gene's germline CDR1 is SGHVS and CDR2 FQNEAQ.

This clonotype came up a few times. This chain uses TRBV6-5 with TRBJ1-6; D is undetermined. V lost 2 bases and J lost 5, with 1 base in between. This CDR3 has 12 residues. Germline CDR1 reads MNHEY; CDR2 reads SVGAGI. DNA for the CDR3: TGTGCCAGCAGTTACGATAATTCACCCCTCCACTTT. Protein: CASSYDNSPLHF.

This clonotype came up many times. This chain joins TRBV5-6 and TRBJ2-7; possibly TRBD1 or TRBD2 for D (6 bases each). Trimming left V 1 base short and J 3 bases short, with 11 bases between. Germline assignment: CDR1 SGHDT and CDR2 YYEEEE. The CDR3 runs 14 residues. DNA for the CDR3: TGTGCCAGCAGCTTGTGGGGGGCCATCTACGAGCAGTACTTC. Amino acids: CASSLWGAIYEQYF.

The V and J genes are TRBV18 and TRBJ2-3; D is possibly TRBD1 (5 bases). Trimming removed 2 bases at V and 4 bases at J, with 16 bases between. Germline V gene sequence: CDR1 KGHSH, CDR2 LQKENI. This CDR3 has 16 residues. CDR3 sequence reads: CASSPRGRASPDTQYF. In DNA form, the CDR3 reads TGTGCCAGCTCACCAAGAGGCAGGGCTTCCCCAGATACGCAGTATTTT.

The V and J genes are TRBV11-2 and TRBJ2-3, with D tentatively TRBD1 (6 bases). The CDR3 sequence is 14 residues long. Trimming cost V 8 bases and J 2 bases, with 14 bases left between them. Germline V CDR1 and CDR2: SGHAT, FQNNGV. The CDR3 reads CASSKRDTTDTQYF. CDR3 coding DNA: TGTGCCAGCTCAAAACGGGACACCACAGATACGCAGTATTTT.

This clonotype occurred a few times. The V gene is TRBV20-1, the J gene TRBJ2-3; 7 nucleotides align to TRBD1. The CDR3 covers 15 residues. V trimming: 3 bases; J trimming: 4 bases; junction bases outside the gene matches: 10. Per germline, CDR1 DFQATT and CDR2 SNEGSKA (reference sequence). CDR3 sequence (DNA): TGCAGTGCTAGCGGGGATGGTGGGACAGCAGATACGCAGTATTTT. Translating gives CSASGDGGTADTQYF.

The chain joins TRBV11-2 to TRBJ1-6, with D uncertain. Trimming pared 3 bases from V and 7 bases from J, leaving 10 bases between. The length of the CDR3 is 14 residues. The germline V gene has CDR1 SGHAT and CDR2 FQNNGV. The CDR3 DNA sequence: TGTGCCAGCAGCTTCCTAGCAGTAAATTCACCCCTCCACTTT. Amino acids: CASSFLAVNSPLHF. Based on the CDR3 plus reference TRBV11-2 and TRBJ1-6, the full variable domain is EAGVAQSPRYKIIEKRQSVAFWCNPISGHATLYWYQQILGQGPKLLIQFQNNGVVDDSQLPKDRFSAERLKGVDSTLKIQPAKLEDSAVYLCASSFLAVNSPLHFGNGTRLTVT.

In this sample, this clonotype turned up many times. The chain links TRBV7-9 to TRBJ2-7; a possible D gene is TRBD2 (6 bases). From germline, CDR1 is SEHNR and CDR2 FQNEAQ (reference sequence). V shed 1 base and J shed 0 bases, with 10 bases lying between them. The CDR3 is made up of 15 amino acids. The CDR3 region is CASSLGAGSSYEQYF. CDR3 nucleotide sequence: TGTGCCAGCAGCTTAGGTGCGGGGAGCTCCTACGAGCAGTACTTC.

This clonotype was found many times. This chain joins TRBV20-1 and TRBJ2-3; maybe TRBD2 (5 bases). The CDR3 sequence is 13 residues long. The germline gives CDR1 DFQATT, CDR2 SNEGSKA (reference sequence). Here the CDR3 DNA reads TGCAGAACAGCGGAACTTTTCACAGATACGCAGTATTTT. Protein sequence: CRTAELFTDTQYF.

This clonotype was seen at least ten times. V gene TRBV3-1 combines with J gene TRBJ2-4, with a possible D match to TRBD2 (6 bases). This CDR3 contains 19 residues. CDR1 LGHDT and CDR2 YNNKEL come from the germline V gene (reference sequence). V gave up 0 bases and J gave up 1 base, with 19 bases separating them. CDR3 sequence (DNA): TGTGCCAGCAGCCAAGAGCGGGACTCAAGAAACGGTGCCAAAAACATTCAGTACTTC. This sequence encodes CASSQERDSRNGAKNIQYF. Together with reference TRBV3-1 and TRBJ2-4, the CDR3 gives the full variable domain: DTAVSQTPKYLVTQMGNDKSIKCEQNLGHDTMYWYKQDSKKFLKIMFSYNNKELIINETVPNRFSPKSPDKAHLNLHINSLELGDSAVYFCASSQERDSRNGAKNIQYFGAGTRLSVL.

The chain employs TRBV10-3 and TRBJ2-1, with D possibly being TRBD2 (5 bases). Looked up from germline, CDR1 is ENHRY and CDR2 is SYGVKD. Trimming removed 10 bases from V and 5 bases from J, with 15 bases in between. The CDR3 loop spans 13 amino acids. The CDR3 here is CANRGAAHNEQFF. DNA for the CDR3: TGTGCCAACCGAGGAGCGGCCCACAATGAGCAGTTCTTC.

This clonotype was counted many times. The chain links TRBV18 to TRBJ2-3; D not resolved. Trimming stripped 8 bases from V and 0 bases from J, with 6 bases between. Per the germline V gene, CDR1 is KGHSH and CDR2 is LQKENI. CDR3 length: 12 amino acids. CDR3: CASSPSTDTQYF. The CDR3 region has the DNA TGTGCCAGCAGTCCCAGCACAGATACGCAGTATTTT. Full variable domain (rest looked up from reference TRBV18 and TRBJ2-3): NAGVMQNPRHLVRRRGQEARLRCSPMKGHSHVYWYRQLPEEGLKFMVYLQKENIIDESGMPKERFSAEFPKEGPSILRIQQVVRGDSAAYFCASSPSTDTQYFGPGTRLTVL.

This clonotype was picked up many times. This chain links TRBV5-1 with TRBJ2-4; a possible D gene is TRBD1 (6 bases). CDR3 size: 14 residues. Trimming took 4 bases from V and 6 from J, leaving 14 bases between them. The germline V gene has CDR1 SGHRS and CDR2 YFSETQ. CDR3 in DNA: TGCGCCAGCAGCCCCGGACAGTTACTAAACATTCAGTACTTC. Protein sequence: CASSPGQLLNIQYF.

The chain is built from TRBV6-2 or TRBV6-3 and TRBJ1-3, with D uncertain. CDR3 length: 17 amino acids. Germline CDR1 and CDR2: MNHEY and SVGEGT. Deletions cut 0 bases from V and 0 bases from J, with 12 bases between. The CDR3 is CASSYSEDGISGNTIYF. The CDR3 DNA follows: TGTGCCAGCAGTTACTCGGAGGACGGGATCTCTGGAAACACCATATATTTT.

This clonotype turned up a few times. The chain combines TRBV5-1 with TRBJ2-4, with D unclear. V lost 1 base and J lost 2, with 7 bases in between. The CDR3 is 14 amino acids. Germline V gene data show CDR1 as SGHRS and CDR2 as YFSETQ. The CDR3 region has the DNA TGCGCCAGCAGCTTGTGGGGAACCAAAAACATTCAGTACTTC. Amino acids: CASSLWGTKNIQYF.

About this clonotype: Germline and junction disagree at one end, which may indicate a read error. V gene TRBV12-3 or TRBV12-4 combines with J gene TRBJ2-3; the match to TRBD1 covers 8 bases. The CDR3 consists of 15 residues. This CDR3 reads CAISLGRQGLYTQYF. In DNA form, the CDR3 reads TGTGCCATCAGTTTGGGCCGACAGGGGCTATATACGCAGTATTTT.

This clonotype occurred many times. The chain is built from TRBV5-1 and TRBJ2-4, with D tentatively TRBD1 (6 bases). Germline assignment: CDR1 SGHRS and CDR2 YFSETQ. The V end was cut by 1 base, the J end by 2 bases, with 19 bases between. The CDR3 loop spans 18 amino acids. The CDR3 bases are TGCGCCAGCAGCTTGCCGTTTCCAGGGGATGCTCCCAAAAACATTCAGTACTTC. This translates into CASSLPFPGDAPKNIQYF. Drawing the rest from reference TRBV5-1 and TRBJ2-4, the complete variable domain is KAGVTQTPRYLIKTRGQQVTLSCSPISGHRSVSWYQQTPGQGLQFLFEYFSETQRNKGNFPGRFSGRQFSNSRSEMNVSTLELGDSALYLCASSLPFPGDAPKNIQYFGAGTRLSVL.

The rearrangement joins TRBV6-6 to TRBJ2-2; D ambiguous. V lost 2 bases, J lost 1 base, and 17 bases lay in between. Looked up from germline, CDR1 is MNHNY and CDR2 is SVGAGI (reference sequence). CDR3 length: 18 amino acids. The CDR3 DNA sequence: TGTGCCAGCAGTTACCTCCGGGCCTTACTGATGAACACCGGGGAGCTGTTTTTT. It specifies CASSYLRALLMNTGELFF.

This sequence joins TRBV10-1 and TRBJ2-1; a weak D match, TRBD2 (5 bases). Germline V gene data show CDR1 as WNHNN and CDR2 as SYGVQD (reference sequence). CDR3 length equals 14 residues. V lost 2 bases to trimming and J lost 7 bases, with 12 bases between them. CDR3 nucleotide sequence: TGCGCCAGCAGTGAGGTACGGCTAGCTAATGAGCAGTTCTTC. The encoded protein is CASSEVRLANEQFF.

CDR3 sequence reads: CASAGAQHTDTQYF. CDR3 coding DNA: TGCGCCAGCGCGGGGGCCCAGCACACAGATACGCAGTATTTT. The genes are TRBV5-1 and TRBJ2-3; the D gene is possibly TRBD2 (7 bases). Germline V gives CDR1 SGHRS, CDR2 YFSETQ. V dropped 7 bases and J dropped 2 bases, with 14 bases sitting between them. CDR3 size: 14 residues. Together with reference TRBV5-1 and TRBJ2-3, the CDR3 gives the full variable domain: KAGVTQTPRYLIKTRGQQVTLSCSPISGHRSVSWYQQTPGQGLQFLFEYFSETQRNKGNFPGRFSGRQFSNSRSEMNVSTLELGDSALYLCASAGAQHTDTQYFGPGTRLTVL.

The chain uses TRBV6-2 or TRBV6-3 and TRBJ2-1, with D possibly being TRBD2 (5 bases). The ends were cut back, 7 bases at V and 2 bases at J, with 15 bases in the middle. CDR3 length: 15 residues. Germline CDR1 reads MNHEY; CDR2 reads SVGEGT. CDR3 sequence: CASIPGRDPYNEQFF. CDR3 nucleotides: TGTGCCAGCATCCCCGGTCGGGATCCCTACAATGAGCAGTTCTTC.